This TCR beta chain came from a study of T-cell memory formation after mild COVID-19. MiXCR, run by TCRdb on the 5' RACE reads, gives a single entry per CDR3 protein. Of about 210,000 distinct CDR3 sequences listed, 27% are singletons. CDR1 and CDR2 from the germline V gene are SGHVS and FNYEAQ. The CDR3 spans 14 residues. J gave up 2 bases and V 7 bases, and 7 bases lay outside the gene matches. The chain joins TRBV7-6 to TRBJ2-7, with 8 bases matching TRBD1. The source material was PBMCs or a T cell subset sorted from them (not recorded which). The TCR was taken from an adult woman who had mild COVID-19 (a few samples of this study predate the infection). Cell type and time point are not known. CDR3 DNA: TGTGCCAGCACTCATCAGGGGGCAACCTACGAGCAGTACTTC. It specifies CASTHQGATYEQYF.